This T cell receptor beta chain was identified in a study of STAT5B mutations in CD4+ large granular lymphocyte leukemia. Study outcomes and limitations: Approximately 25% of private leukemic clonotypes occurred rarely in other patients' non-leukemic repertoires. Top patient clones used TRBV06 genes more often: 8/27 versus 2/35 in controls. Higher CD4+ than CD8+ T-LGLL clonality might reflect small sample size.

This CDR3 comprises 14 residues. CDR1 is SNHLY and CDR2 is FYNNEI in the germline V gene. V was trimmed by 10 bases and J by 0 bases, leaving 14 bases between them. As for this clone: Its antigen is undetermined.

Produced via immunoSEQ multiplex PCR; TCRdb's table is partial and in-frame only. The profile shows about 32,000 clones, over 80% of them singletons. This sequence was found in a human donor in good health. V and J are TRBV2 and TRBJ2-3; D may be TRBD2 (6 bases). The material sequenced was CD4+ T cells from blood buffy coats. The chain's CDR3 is CATPSGQSTDTQYF. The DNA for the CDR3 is TGTGCCACCCCAAGCGGGCAGAGCACAGATACGCAGTATTTT.